The sequence of this TCR gamma chain was determined in a study of human gamma delta and Vdelta1 T cells. Study results and caveats: Polyclonal Delta One T cells reportedly showed broad cytotoxic targeting of acute myeloid leukemia.

TCRdb re-called the PCR reads through CATT. The repertoire holds more than 3,000 gamma-chain clones, around 17% seen once, with about 7% in the top ten. The table lists this clone with a few counts. What it recognizes is unknown. This CDR3 spans 12 amino acids. The ends lost 0 bases at V and 6 bases at J; junction bases unmatched: 2. Germline V gene sequence: CDR1 EGSTGY, CDR2 YDSYTSSV. The TCR comes from a human donor in good health. This chain links TRGV4 with TRGJ1 or TRGJ2. The specimen was Vdelta1 gamma-delta T cells from blood grown in culture (DOT cells). As DNA, the CDR3 is TGTGCCACCTGGGATGGGTCTTATAAGAAACTCTTT. Translation gives CATWDGSYKKLF.